These 17 T cell receptor beta chains were sequenced from one sample in a study of T cell responses to AZD1222 COVID-19 vaccine. Profiled with immunoSEQ multiplex PCR; TCRdb holds only in-frame clones, not every one. The sample includes fewer than 120,000 clones, 85% to 95% of them seen just once. Sequences were derived from peripheral blood, sampled on day 0 of AZD1222 vaccination. All receptors come from an adult in good health.

The chain has TRBV10-3 and TRBJ1-1; D gene ambiguous. V was cut by 4 bases and J by 1 base, with 10 bases left in between. The CDR3 spans 14 residues. Germline-derived CDR1 and CDR2 are ENHRY and SYGVKD. This CDR3 is CAISVSDGNTEAFF. As DNA, the CDR3 is TGTGCCATCAGTGTTTCCGACGGGAACACTGAAGCTTTCTTT.

CDR3 region: CASSPADSYNSPLHF. The CDR3 bases are TGTGCCAGCTCACCGGCAGATTCCTATAATTCACCCCTCCACTTT. The V gene is TRBV18, the J gene TRBJ1-6, with D hard to call. Trimming shortened V by 3 bases and J by 1 base, and 7 bases separated the two germline ends. Germline V gives CDR1 KGHSH, CDR2 LQKENI. The CDR3 is made up of 15 amino acids.

The J gene is TRBJ1-1, the V gene TRBV27; no clear D gene. The germline V and J ends were trimmed by 5 bases and 3 bases, with 10 bases remaining between them. CDR3 length: 13 residues. Germline assignment: CDR1 MNHEY and CDR2 SMNVEV (reference sequence). The CDR3 sequence is CASSPHSDTEAFF. The CDR3 nucleotides are TGTGCCAGCAGTCCCCATTCCGACACTGAAGCTTTCTTT.

The chain links TRBV6-5 to TRBJ1-3; no firm D call. V was pared by 6 bases and J by 0 bases, with 12 bases between. The CDR3 loop spans 15 amino acids. Germline CDR1 is MNHEY and CDR2 is SVGAGI. CDR3 nucleotide sequence: TGTGCCAGCAGACCTACCTTCAACTCTGGAAACACCATATATTTT. This gives the protein CASRPTFNSGNTIYF.

The V call is TRBV29-1, the J call TRBJ1-1; no clear D gene. The CDR3 spans 11 residues. The germline V gene has CDR1 SQVTM and CDR2 ANQGSEA. The V gene lost 5 bases and the J gene lost 9 bases, with 13 bases spanning the gap. CDR3 nucleotide sequence: TGCAGCGTTCACCTGTCGGTGAAAGCTTTCTTT. It encodes CSVHLSVKAFF.

For the CDR3, the DNA is TGTGCCAGCAGCCAAGAGGCGGGGGGGCCCGACGAGCAGTACTTC. It codes for CASSQEAGGPDEQYF. The chain uses TRBV4-2 and TRBJ2-7; 9 nucleotides agree with TRBD2. The V segment lost 0 bases and the J segment 5 bases; nucleotides outside the gene matches: 5. The CDR3 spans 15 residues. Germline-derived CDR1 and CDR2 are LGHNA and YNFKEQ.

The chain has TRBV11-3 and TRBJ2-1; D might be TRBD2 (5 bases). The CDR3 loop spans 15 amino acids. Germline CDR1 reads SGHNT; CDR2 reads YENEEA. V lost 5 bases and J lost 4, with 15 bases in between. The CDR3, as DNA: TGTGCCAGCAGCCCCGCCGGGATTTCGTACAATGAGCAGTTCTTC. Amino acids: CASSPAGISYNEQFF.

The chain couples TRBV18 to TRBJ1-1, with D tentatively TRBD1 (5 bases). This CDR3 contains 13 residues. Germline V gene data show CDR1 as KGHSH and CDR2 as LQKENI. Trimming took 5 bases from V and 6 from J, leaving 13 bases between them. The CDR3 spells CASSSYMGAEAFF. DNA for the CDR3: TGTGCCAGCTCATCTTACATGGGGGCTGAAGCTTTCTTT.

This chain uses TRBV2 with TRBJ1-3, with no clear D. Germline values: CDR1 SNHLY, CDR2 FYNNEI. The V end lost 2 bases, the J end lost 6 bases, and 14 bases lay between the germline ends. CDR3 size: 15 residues. CDR3 sequence: CASSERVDGANTIYF. The DNA of the CDR3 is TGTGCCAGCAGTGAAAGGGTGGACGGAGCAAACACCATATATTTT.

V usage is TRBV28 and J usage is TRBJ1-5; D unresolved. The CDR3 spans 15 residues. V lost 2 bases and J 4 bases, leaving 12 bases between the germline ends. Germline loops: CDR1 MDHEN, CDR2 SYDVKM. The CDR3 is CASSLPRSTNQPQHF. The CDR3 DNA is TGTGCCAGCAGTTTACCCCGGTCGACTAATCAGCCCCAGCATTTT.

The J gene is TRBJ1-1, the V gene TRBV9; tentatively, D is TRBD1 (5 bases). This CDR3 region has 13 residues. V was clipped by 5 bases and J by 0 bases, with 8 bases between them. Germline V gene lookup returns CDR1 SGDLS and CDR2 YYNGEE. The CDR3 sequence: CASSGHLNTEAFF. The CDR3 coding sequence is TGTGCCAGCAGTGGACATTTGAACACTGAAGCTTTCTTT. The entire variable domain, with the rest obtained from reference TRBV9 and TRBJ1-1, is as follows: DSGVTQTPKHLITATGQRVTLRCSPRSGDLSVYWYQQSLDQGLQFLIQYYNGEERAKGNILERFSAQQFPDLHSELNLSSLELGDSALYFCASSGHLNTEAFFGQGTRLTVV.

The J gene is TRBJ1-4, the V gene TRBV23-1, with a tentative D call TRBD1 (5 bases). TRBV23-1 is identified as an open reading frame with a role that is uncertain. V lost 4 bases, J lost 1 base, and 16 bases lay in between. The CDR3 runs to 17 residues. The CDR3 sequence: CASSLKGQGRTNEKLFF. The CDR3 DNA sequence: TGCGCCAGCAGTCTTAAGGGGCAGGGTAGAACTAATGAAAAACTGTTTTTT.

The chain is built from TRBV5-1 and TRBJ1-2, with 7 bases that match TRBD1. Germline loops: CDR1 SGHRS, CDR2 YFSETQ. V shed 7 bases, J shed 6 bases, and the junction held 12 bases outside the gene matches. The CDR3 has 14 residues. Here the CDR3 DNA reads TGCGCCAGCCATTCCCTTCCGACAGGGAATGGCTACACCTTC. Translated, it gives CASHSLPTGNGYTF.

This CDR3 reads CASSPAEPSYEQYF. CDR3 nucleotides: TGTGCCAGTAGCCCTGCGGAGCCATCCTACGAGCAGTACTTC. The V call is TRBV19, the J call TRBJ2-7, with D uncertain. CDR1 LNHDA and CDR2 SQIVND come from the germline V gene (reference sequence). V was pared by 6 bases and J by 1 base, with 13 bases between. The CDR3 consists of 14 residues.

The gene calls are TRBV7-2 and TRBJ1-6; D gene unclear. This CDR3 has 15 amino acids. Between the trimmed V and J ends, which lost 2 bases and 8 bases, there was a span of 13 bases. Germline V CDR1 and CDR2: SGHTA, FQGNSA. Written as DNA, the CDR3 is TGTGCCAGCAGCTTAATAGATGGCAAGGATTCACCCCTCCACTTT. Translated: CASSLIDGKDSPLHF.

The chain carries TRBV4-1 and TRBJ1-4; D is uncertain. CDR3 length equals 12 residues. Germline V gene sequence: CDR1 MGHRA, CDR2 YSYEKL. The V end was cut by 1 base, the J end by 7 bases, with 4 bases between. In nucleotides, the CDR3 is TGCGCCAGCAGCCAAGCTGGTGAAAAACTGTTTTTT. As protein: CASSQAGEKLFF.

The V call is TRBV2, the J call TRBJ1-5; D gene uncertain. Germline CDR1 SNHLY, CDR2 FYNNEI. V lost 4 bases and J 1 base, leaving 5 bases between the germline ends. CDR3 length: 13 amino acids. In DNA, the CDR3 is TGTGCCAGCAGTGGTCCGAGCAATCAGCCCCAGCATTTT. Translation gives CASSGPSNQPQHF.